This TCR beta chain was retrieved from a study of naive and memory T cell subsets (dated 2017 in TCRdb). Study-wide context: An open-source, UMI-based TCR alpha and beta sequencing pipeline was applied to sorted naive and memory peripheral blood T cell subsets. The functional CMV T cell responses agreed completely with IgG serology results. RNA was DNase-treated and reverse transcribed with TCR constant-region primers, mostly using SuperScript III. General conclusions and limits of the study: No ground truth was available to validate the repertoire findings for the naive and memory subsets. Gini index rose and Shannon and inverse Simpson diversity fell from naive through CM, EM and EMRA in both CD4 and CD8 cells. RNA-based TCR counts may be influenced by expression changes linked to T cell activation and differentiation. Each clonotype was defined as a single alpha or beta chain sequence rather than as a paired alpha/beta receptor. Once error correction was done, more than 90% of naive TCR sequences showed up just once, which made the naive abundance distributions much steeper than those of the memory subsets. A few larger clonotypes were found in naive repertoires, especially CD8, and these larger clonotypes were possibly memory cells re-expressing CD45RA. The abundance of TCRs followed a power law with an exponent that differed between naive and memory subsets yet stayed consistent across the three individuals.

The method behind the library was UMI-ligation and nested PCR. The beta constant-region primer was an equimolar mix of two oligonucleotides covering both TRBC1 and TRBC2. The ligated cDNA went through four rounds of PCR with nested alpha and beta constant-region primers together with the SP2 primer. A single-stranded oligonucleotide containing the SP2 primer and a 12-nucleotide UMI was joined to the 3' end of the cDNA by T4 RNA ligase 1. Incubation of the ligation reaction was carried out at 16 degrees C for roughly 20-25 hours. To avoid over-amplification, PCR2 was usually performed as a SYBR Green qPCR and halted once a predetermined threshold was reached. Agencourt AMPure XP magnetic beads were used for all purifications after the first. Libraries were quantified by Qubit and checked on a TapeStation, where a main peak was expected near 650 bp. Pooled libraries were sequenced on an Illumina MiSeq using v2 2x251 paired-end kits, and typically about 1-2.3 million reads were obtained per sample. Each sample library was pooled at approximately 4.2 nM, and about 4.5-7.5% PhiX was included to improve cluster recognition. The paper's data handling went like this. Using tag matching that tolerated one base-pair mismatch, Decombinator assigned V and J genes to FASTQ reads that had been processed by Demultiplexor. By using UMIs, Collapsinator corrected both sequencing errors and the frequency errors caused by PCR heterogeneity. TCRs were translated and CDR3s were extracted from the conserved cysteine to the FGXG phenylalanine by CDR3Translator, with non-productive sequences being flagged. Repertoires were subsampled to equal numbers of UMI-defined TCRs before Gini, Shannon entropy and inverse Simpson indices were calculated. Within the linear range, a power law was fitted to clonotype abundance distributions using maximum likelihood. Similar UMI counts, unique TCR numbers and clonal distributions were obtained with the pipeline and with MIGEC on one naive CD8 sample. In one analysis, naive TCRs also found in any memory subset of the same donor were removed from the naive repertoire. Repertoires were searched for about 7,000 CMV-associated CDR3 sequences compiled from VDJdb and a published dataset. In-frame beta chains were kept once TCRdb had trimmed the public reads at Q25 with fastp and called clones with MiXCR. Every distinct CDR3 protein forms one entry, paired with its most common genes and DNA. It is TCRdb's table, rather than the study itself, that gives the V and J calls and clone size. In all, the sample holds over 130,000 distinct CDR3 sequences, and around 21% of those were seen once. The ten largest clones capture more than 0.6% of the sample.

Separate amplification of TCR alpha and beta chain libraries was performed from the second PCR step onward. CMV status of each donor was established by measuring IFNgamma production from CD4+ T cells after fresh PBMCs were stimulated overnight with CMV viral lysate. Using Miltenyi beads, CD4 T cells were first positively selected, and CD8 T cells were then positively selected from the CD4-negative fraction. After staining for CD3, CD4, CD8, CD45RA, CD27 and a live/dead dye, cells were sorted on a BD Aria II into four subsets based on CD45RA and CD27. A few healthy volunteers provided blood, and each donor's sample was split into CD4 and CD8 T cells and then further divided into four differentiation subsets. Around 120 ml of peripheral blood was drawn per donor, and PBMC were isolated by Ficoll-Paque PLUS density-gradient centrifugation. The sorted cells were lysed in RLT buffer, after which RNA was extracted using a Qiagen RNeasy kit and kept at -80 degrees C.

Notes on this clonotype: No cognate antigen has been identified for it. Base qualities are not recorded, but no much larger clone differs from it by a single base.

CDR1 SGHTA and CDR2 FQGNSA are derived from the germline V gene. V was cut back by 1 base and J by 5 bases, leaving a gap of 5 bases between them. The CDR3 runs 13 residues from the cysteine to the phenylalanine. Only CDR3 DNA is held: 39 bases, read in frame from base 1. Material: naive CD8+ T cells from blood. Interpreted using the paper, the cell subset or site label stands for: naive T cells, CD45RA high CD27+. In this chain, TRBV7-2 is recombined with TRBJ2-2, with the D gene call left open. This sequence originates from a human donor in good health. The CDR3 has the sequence CASSLELTGELFF. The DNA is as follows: TGTGCCAGCAGCTTAGAACTAACCGGGGAGCTGTTTTTT.